Below, 16 T cell receptor beta chains from the same sample are listed, as sequenced in a study of cytomegalovirus exposure and HLA in healthy donors. Vbeta (60) and Jbeta (13) primers were used in the PCR. Produced via immunoSEQ multiplex PCR; TCRdb's table is partial and in-frame only. The table shows 100,000 to 150,000 clones, with 15% to 20% occurring only once. Sequenced input: PBMCs. Receptor source: a female donor in good health and CMV-seropositive.

The J gene is TRBJ2-5, the V gene TRBV2, with TRBD1 identical over 8 bases. CDR1 SNHLY and CDR2 FYNNEI come from the germline V gene. V dropped 4 bases and J dropped 2; count of bases not matched to a gene: 0. The CDR3 covers 13 residues. The CDR3 reads CASSGTGQETQYF. CDR3 sequence (DNA): TGTGCCAGCAGTGGGACAGGGCAAGAGACCCAGTACTTC. Full variable domain (remainder filled in from reference TRBV2 and TRBJ2-5): EPEVTQTPSHQVTQMGQEVILRCVPISNHLYFYWYRQILGQKVEFLVSFYNNEISEKSEIFDDQFSVERPDGSNFTLKIRSTKLEDSAMYFCASSGTGQETQYFGPGTRLLVL.

This clone was picked up a small number of times. V gene TRBV14 combines with J gene TRBJ2-7, with D maybe TRBD1 (6 bases). The V end lost 1 base, the J end lost 4 bases, and 11 bases lay between the germline ends. The CDR3 has 14 residues. Germline lookup yields CDR1 SGHDN and CDR2 FVKESK. CDR3 amino acids: CASSQGDRFYEQYF. CDR3 coding DNA: TGTGCCAGCAGCCAAGGCGACAGGTTTTACGAGCAGTACTTC. Supplemented by reference TRBV14 and TRBJ2-7, the full variable domain reads EAGVTQFPSHSVIEKGQTVTLRCDPISGHDNLYWYRRVMGKEIKFLLHFVKESKQDESGMPNNRFLAERTGGTYSTLKVQPAELEDSGVYFCASSQGDRFYEQYFGPGTRLTVT.

V gene TRBV7-2 combines with J gene TRBJ2-7, with 11 bases lining up with TRBD1. The junction had 1 base not matched to a gene; V was cut back by 0 bases and J by 0 bases. Germline V gene data show CDR1 as SGHTA and CDR2 as FQGNSA. The CDR3 is made up of 16 amino acids. The CDR3 DNA reads TGTGCCAGCAGCTTAGCAGGACAGGGGGCCTCCTACGAGCAGTACTTC. Encoded protein: CASSLAGQGASYEQYF.

The V and J genes are TRBV5-1 and TRBJ1-2; D is unclear. Germline loops: CDR1 SGHRS, CDR2 YFSETQ. Deletions cut 2 bases from V and 6 bases from J, with 11 bases between. The CDR3 runs to 13 residues. The chain's CDR3 is CASSLGHGDGYTF. The CDR3 region has the DNA TGCGCCAGCAGCTTAGGCCACGGGGATGGCTACACCTTC. The variable domain in full, with the rest retrieved from reference TRBV5-1 and TRBJ1-2, is KAGVTQTPRYLIKTRGQQVTLSCSPISGHRSVSWYQQTPGQGLQFLFEYFSETQRNKGNFPGRFSGRQFSNSRSEMNVSTLELGDSALYLCASSLGHGDGYTFGSGTRLTVV.

This clone has only a few counts. The chain couples TRBV28 to TRBJ2-3; D remains ambiguous. V gave up 3 bases and J gave up 5 bases, with 6 bases separating them. CDR3 size: 12 residues. CDR1 and CDR2 (germline): MDHEN, SYDVKM. CDR3: CASSFGEDTQYF. DNA for the CDR3: TGTGCCAGCAGTTTCGGAGAAGATACGCAGTATTTT.

This clone was detected only a few times. The chain has TRBV7-2 and TRBJ2-7; D is possibly TRBD2 (6 bases). The germline gives CDR1 SGHTA, CDR2 FQGNSA. The CDR3 sequence is 13 residues long. Trimming left V 3 bases short and J 3 bases short, with 9 bases between. CDR3 coding DNA: TGTGCCAGCAGCTTCGGACTAAACTACGAGCAGTACTTC. Encoded protein: CASSFGLNYEQYF.

In its sample, this clone was seen a few times. The V and J genes are TRBV4-1 and TRBJ2-7, with 7 positions matching TRBD1. The germline V gene encodes CDR1 MGHRA and CDR2 YSYEKL. The CDR3 has 16 residues. Losses at the gene ends were 4 bases for V and 6 bases for J; bases not matched to a gene: 15. The CDR3 reads CASSRLGTVVRSEQYF. As DNA, the CDR3 is TGCGCCAGCAGCCGACTCGGGACAGTTGTTCGGTCCGAGCAGTACTTC.

The J gene is TRBJ2-3, the V gene TRBV19; 10 positions agree with TRBD1. After removal of 7 bases from V and 7 bases from J, the junction contained 8 bases not matched to a gene. The germline CDR1 and CDR2 sequences are LNHDA and SQIVND (reference sequence). This CDR3 has 14 amino acids. The chain's CDR3 is CASTPTGGLYTQYF. The CDR3 DNA sequence: TGTGCCAGTACTCCGACAGGGGGCTTATATACGCAGTATTTT.

The rearrangement uses TRBV4-3 and TRBJ2-1, with TRBD2 matching 12 bases. The CDR3 is made up of 18 amino acids. J lost 7 bases, V lost 2 bases, and 12 bases had no gene match. Per the germline V gene, CDR1 is LGHNA and CDR2 is YSLEER. The CDR3 sequence is CASSQKPFRTSGINEQFF. The DNA for the CDR3 is TGCGCCAGCAGCCAAAAACCCTTTCGGACTAGCGGGATTAATGAGCAGTTCTTC.

This clone was seen many times. This rearrangement joins TRBV4-1 to TRBJ2-7, with 9 nucleotides matching TRBD2. CDR1 MGHRA and CDR2 YSYEKL come from the germline V gene. Trimming took 3 bases from V and 1 from J; bases not matched to a gene: 16. This CDR3 region has 19 residues. The CDR3 reads CASSHGKGGLAGASYEQYF. CDR3 DNA: TGCGCCAGCAGCCATGGTAAAGGGGGCTTAGCGGGGGCATCCTACGAGCAGTACTTC.

The J gene is TRBJ1-4, the V gene TRBV7-6, with 7 bases that match TRBD1. Trimming cost V 5 bases and J 3 bases; bases outside gene matches: 6. The CDR3 sequence is 15 residues long. Germline CDR1 SGHVS, CDR2 FNYEAQ. Written as DNA, the CDR3 is TGTGCCAGCAGCCTACACAGGGGTTCTAATGAAAAACTGTTTTTT. Its protein is CASSLHRGSNEKLFF.

The V call is TRBV5-5, the J call TRBJ1-1; the D gene is possibly TRBD1 (6 bases). The V end was cut by 2 bases, the J end by 1 base, with 12 bases between. There are 15 residues in the CDR3. The germline V gene has CDR1 SGHKS and CDR2 YYEKEE (reference sequence). CDR3 sequence reads: CASSLFRTANTEAFF. The CDR3 DNA follows: TGTGCCAGCAGCTTATTTCGGACAGCGAACACTGAAGCTTTCTTT.

The V call is TRBV2, the J call TRBJ1-3; D is unclear. The CDR3 length is 14 residues. V shed 4 bases and J shed 1 base, with 8 bases lying between them. Germline CDR1 SNHLY, CDR2 FYNNEI. This CDR3 reads CASSVLRSGNTIYF. In DNA, the CDR3 is TGTGCCAGCAGTGTATTGCGTTCTGGAAACACCATATATTTT.

This chain links TRBV6-5 with TRBJ1-2; D not resolved. The length of the CDR3 is 13 residues. With 6 bases removed from V and 7 bases from J, the gap between germline ends came to 15 bases. Germline-derived CDR1 and CDR2 are MNHEY and SVGAGI. This CDR3 is CASSEYTGSGYTF. CDR3 bases: TGTGCCAGCAGCGAATACACTGGGAGTGGCTACACCTTC.

The V call is TRBV27, the J call TRBJ2-5; TRBD1 matches at 7 bases. The V segment lost 5 bases and the J segment 2 bases; nucleotides outside the gene matches: 11. The CDR3 consists of 16 residues. Germline V gives CDR1 MNHEY, CDR2 SMNVEV (reference sequence). This CDR3 is CASSLRTGRLQETQYF. The CDR3 nucleotides are TGTGCCAGCAGTCTCAGGACAGGACGACTTCAAGAGACCCAGTACTTC.

The chain has TRBV2 and TRBJ1-5, with no clear D. Trimming shortened V by 2 bases and J by 0 bases, and 5 bases separated the two germline ends. CDR3 length equals 14 residues. Germline assignment: CDR1 SNHLY and CDR2 FYNNEI. The CDR3 sequence is CASSETYSNQPQHF. DNA for the CDR3: TGTGCCAGCAGTGAAACATATAGCAATCAGCCCCAGCATTTT.